A selection of T cell receptor beta chains follows, all from one sample in a study of long-term antiretroviral therapy in people with HIV. Repertoires were generated with immunoSEQ multiplex PCR, while TCRdb's copy carries only in-frame clones and drops some. The table records roughly 29,000 clones, 95% of them present only once. Source: unsorted PBMCs, taken 5.3 years after starting antiretroviral therapy. These receptors all come from a man under 40 with HIV. CDR3s include the opening cysteine and the closing phenylalanine or tryptophan. A D gene is named only where the DNA matches it firmly. The size of a clone is reported for some rows only, either as once, few or many, or as a class for expanded clones.

v_gene: TRBV12-5; abundance: -; d_gene: TRBD1; j_gene: TRBJ2-4; CDR3aa: CASGLVLGQPTIQYF; CDR3nt: TGTGCTAGTGGTTTGGTACTGGGACAGCCTACCATTCAGTACTTC
v_gene: TRBV6-5; abundance: -; d_gene: -; j_gene: TRBJ1-4; CDR3aa: CASSQTLLDEKLFF; CDR3nt: TGTGCCAGCAGCCAGACCCTTCTAGACGAAAAACTGTTTTTT
v_gene: TRBV10-3; abundance: -; d_gene: TRBD1; j_gene: TRBJ2-5; CDR3aa: CAIRRQGRSQETQYF; CDR3nt: TGTGCCATCAGGAGACAGGGGAGAAGCCAAGAGACCCAGTACTTC
v_gene: TRBV7-9; abundance: -; d_gene: -; j_gene: TRBJ2-7; CDR3aa: CASSLEGPYYEQYF; CDR3nt: TGTGCCAGCAGCTTAGAGGGGCCGTACTACGAGCAGTACTTC
v_gene: TRBV9; abundance: -; d_gene: -; j_gene: TRBJ1-2; CDR3aa: CASSVGTVTNYGYTF; CDR3nt: TGTGCCAGCAGCGTAGGGACGGTTACTAACTATGGCTACACCTTC
v_gene: TRBV4-1; abundance: -; d_gene: -; j_gene: TRBJ2-7; CDR3aa: CASSQAQGGVFEQYF; CDR3nt: TGCGCCAGCAGCCAAGCACAGGGTGGGGTATTCGAGCAGTACTTC
v_gene: TRBV5-6; abundance: -; d_gene: TRBD1; j_gene: TRBJ1-3; CDR3aa: CASSLGQGANTIYF; CDR3nt: TGTGCCAGCAGCCTCGGACAGGGGGCAAACACCATATATTTT
v_gene: TRBV2; abundance: -; d_gene: -; j_gene: TRBJ2-1; CDR3aa: CASSARPYNEQFF; CDR3nt: TGTGCCAGCAGTGCCAGACCCTACAATGAGCAGTTCTTC
v_gene: TRBV9; abundance: -; d_gene: -; j_gene: TRBJ2-1; CDR3aa: CASSVGPGNEQFF; CDR3nt: TGTGCCAGCAGCGTAGGGCCGGGCAATGAGCAGTTCTTC
v_gene: TRBV7-9; abundance: -; d_gene: TRBD1; j_gene: TRBJ1-3; CDR3aa: CASSPRQGPLSGNTIYF; CDR3nt: TGTGCCAGCAGCCCTAGACAGGGCCCACTCTCTGGAAACACCATATATTTT
v_gene: TRBV10-1; abundance: few; d_gene: -; j_gene: TRBJ1-1; CDR3aa: CASSEGTPGTEAFF; CDR3nt: TGCGCCAGCAGTGAGGGGACCCCCGGCACTGAAGCTTTCTTT
v_gene: TRBV5-1; abundance: -; d_gene: TRBD1; j_gene: TRBJ2-7; CDR3aa: CASSNTGTGAYEQYF; CDR3nt: TGCGCCAGCAGTAACACCGGGACAGGGGCCTACGAGCAGTACTTC
v_gene: TRBV6-1; abundance: -; d_gene: -; j_gene: TRBJ2-1; CDR3aa: CASMLGYNEQFF; CDR3nt: TGTGCCAGCATGTTAGGCTACAATGAGCAGTTCTTC
v_gene: TRBV4-1; abundance: -; d_gene: -; j_gene: TRBJ1-2; CDR3aa: CASSQEDRPNYGYTF; CDR3nt: TGCGCCAGCAGCCAAGAGGACCGGCCCAACTATGGCTACACCTTC
v_gene: TRBV30; abundance: -; d_gene: -; j_gene: TRBJ2-2; CDR3aa: CAWSVRLETGELFF; CDR3nt: TGTGCCTGGAGTGTGCGCTTGGAGACCGGGGAGCTGTTTTTT
v_gene: TRBV28; abundance: -; d_gene: TRBD1; j_gene: TRBJ2-6; CDR3aa: CASSSLQGPGANVLTF; CDR3nt: TGTGCCAGCAGTTCCTTACAGGGGCCTGGGGCCAACGTCCTGACTTTC
v_gene: TRBV6-5; abundance: -; d_gene: -; j_gene: TRBJ1-2; CDR3aa: CASSYGANYGYTF; CDR3nt: TGTGCCAGCAGTTACGGAGCCAACTATGGCTACACCTTC
v_gene: TRBV7-2; abundance: -; d_gene: TRBD2; j_gene: TRBJ2-7; CDR3aa: CASSFVYAIGTSVPYEQYF; CDR3nt: TGTGCCAGCAGCTTCGTATACGCCATCGGGACTAGCGTCCCCTACGAGCAGTACTTC
v_gene: TRBV5-1; abundance: -; d_gene: -; j_gene: TRBJ1-3; CDR3aa: CASSLSGMSGNTIYF; CDR3nt: TGCGCCAGCAGCTTGAGCGGGATGTCTGGAAACACCATATATTTT